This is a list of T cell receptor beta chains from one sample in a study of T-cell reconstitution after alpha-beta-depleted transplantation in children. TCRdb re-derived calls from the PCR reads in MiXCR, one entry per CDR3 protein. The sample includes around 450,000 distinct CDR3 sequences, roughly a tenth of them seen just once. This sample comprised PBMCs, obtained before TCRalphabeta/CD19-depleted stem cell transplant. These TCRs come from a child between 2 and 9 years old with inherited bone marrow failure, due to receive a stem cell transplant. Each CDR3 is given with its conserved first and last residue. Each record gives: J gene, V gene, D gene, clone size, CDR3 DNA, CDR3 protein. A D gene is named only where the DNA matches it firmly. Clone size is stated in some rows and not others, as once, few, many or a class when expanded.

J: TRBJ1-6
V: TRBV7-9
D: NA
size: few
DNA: TGTGCCAGCAGTTCTCACGGGAGCTCCTATAATTCACCCCTCCACTTT
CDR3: CASSSHGSSYNSPLHF

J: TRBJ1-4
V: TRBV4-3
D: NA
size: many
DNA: TGCGCCAGCAGCCAAGTCGCAGGGTTGACCGAAAAACTGTTTTTT
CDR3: CASSQVAGLTEKLFF

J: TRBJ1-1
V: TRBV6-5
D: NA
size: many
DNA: TGTGCCAGCAGCCTAACAGGGCCAGGGAACACTGAAGCTTTCTTT
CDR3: CASSLTGPGNTEAFF

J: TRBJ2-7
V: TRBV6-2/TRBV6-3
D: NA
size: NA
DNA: TGTGCCAGGAGTCAATGGGACGGATCCTACGAGCAGTACTTC
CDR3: CARSQWDGSYEQYF

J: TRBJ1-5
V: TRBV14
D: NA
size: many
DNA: TGTGCCAGCAGCCAAGCTACAGGGCTAAATCAGCCCCAGCATTTT
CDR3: CASSQATGLNQPQHF

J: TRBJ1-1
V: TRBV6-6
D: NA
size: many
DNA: TGTGCCAGCAGCTCTGGAGCGGCTTTCTTT
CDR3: CASSSGAAFF

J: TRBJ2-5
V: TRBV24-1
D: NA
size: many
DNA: TGTGCCACCAGTGCCGACAGGCAAGAGACCCAGTACTTC
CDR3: CATSADRQETQYF

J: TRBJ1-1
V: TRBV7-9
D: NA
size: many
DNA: TGTGCCAGCAGCTTAGTTACGGGGGGCACTGAAGCTTTCTTT
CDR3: CASSLVTGGTEAFF

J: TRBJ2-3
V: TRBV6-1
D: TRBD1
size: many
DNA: TGTGCCAGCAGTGAATCGACAGGGAGCCTCACAGATACGCAGTATTTT
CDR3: CASSESTGSLTDTQYF

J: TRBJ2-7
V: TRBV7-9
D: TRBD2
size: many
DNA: TGTGCCAGCAGTTCTAGCGGGAGTCAGTACTTC
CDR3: CASSSSGSQYF

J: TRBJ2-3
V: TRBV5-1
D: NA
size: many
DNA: TGCGCCAGCAGCTTCGGTTTAGCCTCAGATACGCAGTATTTT
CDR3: CASSFGLASDTQYF

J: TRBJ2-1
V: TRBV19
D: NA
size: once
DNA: TGTGCCAGTAGCTGGACAGATTACAATGAGCAGTTCTTC
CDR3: CASSWTDYNEQFF

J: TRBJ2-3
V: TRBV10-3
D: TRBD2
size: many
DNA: TGTGCCATCAACAATAGCGGGAGGAGAGATACGCAGTATTTT
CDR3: CAINNSGRRDTQYF

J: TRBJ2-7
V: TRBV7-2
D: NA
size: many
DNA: TGTGCCAGCAGCTTATTCGGTCTCTACCCTATGGAGCAGTACTTC
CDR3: CASSLFGLYPMEQYF

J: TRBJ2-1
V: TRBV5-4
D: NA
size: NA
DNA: TGTGCCAGCAGCTTGGGAGGGCCAGGACAGACCAATGAGCAGTTCTTC
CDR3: CASSLGGPGQTNEQFF

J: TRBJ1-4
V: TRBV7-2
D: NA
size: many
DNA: TGTGCCAGCAGCCGCGAGGGTGTTAATGAAAAACTGTTTTTT
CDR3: CASSREGVNEKLFF

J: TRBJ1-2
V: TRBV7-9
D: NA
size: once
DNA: TGTGCCAGCAGCACCCCCCGTGGGGGCCACTATGGCTACACCTTC
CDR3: CASSTPRGGHYGYTF

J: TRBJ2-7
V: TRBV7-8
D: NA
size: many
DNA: TGTGCCAGCAGCTTAGAACCGGGGGCGCCGACCGAGCAGTACTTC
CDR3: CASSLEPGAPTEQYF

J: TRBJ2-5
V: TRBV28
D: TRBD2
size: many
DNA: TGTGCCAGCATTGCGGGGGGCCTGTACCAAGAGACCCAGTACTTC
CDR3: CASIAGGLYQETQYF

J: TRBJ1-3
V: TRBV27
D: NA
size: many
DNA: TGTGCCAGCAGTTTATCAGGGGTCGGAAACACCATATATTTT
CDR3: CASSLSGVGNTIYF

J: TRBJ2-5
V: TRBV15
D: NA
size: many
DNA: TGTGCCACCAGCAGGTGGGGACGGACCCAAGAGACCCAGTACTTC
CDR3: CATSRWGRTQETQYF

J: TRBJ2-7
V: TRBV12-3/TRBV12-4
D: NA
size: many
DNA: TGTGCCAGCAGTGAAACGGGAGTGACCTACGAGCAGTACTTC
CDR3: CASSETGVTYEQYF

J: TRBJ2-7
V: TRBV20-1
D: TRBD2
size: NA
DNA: TGCAGTGCAAGCCCACTAGCGGGTCTCTACGAGCAGTACTTC
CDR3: CSASPLAGLYEQYF

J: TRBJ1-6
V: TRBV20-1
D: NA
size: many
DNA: TGCAGTGCTAGAGCAGGGGTCCCGTCCTATAATTCACCCCTCCACTTT
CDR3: CSARAGVPSYNSPLHF

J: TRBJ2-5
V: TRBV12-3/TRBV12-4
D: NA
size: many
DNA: TGTGCCAGCAGTTTTAGGGGATCAGTTGAGACCCAGTACTTC
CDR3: CASSFRGSVETQYF

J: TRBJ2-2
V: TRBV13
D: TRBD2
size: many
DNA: TGTGCCAGCAGCTCCCTGACTAGCGGGAGGTTGGGGGAGCTGTTTTTT
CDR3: CASSSLTSGRLGELFF

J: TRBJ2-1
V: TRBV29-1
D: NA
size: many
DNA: TGCAGCGTTGACATCCGTGGGCAGTTCTTC
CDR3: CSVDIRGQFF

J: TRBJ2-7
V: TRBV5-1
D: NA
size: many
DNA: TGCGCCAGCAGCTTAGGACCGGTATCCTACGAGCAGTACTTC
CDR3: CASSLGPVSYEQYF

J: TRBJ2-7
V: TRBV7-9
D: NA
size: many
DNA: TGTGCCAGCAGCCCCTATTGGGACGAGCAGTACTTC
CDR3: CASSPYWDEQYF

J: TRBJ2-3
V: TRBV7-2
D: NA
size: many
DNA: TGCGCCAGCAGCTTGGAAGCGGGTATCACAGATACGCAGTATTTT
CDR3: CASSLEAGITDTQYF

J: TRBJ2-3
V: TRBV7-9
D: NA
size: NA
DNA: TGTGCCAGCAGCTTACTGGGCGGTTCAGATACGCAGTATTTT
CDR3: CASSLLGGSDTQYF

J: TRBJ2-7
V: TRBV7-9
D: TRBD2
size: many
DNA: TGTGCCAGCAGCTTACAGCCCGGGACTAACTCCTACGAGCAGTACTTC
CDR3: CASSLQPGTNSYEQYF

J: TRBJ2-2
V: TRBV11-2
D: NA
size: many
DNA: TGTGCCAGCAGCTTCTCGGTCAGTGGCGGGGAGCTGTTTTTT
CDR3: CASSFSVSGGELFF

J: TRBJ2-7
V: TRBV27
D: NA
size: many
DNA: TGTGCCAGCAGTTTCGGTTCCAGGGGCAGTATGTACTTC
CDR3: CASSFGSRGSMYF

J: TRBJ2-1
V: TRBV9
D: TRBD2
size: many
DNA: TGTGCCAGCAGCCCCCCGCTAGCGGACTTCAATGAGCAGTTCTTC
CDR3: CASSPPLADFNEQFF

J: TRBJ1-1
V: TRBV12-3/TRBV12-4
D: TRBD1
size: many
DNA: TGTGCCAGCAGCCCTGGGACAGGGAGCACTGAAGCTTTCTTT
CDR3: CASSPGTGSTEAFF

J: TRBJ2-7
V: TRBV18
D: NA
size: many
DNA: TGTGCCAGCTCACCACAGGCAGGGAACCACGAGCAGTACTTC
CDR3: CASSPQAGNHEQYF

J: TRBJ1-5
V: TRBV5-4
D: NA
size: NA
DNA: TGTGCCAGCAGCTTGGGTCTCCCCTGCCCCCAGCATTTT
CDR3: CASSLGLPCPQHF

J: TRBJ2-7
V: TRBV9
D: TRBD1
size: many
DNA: TGTGCCAGCAGCGCTAGGGGGCCGTCCTACGAGCAGTACTTC
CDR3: CASSARGPSYEQYF

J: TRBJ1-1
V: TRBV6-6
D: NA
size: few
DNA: TGTGCCAGCAGCCGGACAGTCTGGCAAGCTTTCTTT
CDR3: CASSRTVWQAFF

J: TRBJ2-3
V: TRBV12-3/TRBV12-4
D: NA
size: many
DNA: TGTGCCAGCAGTTTAGGTCTTCGGGCCCGCACAGATACGCAGTATTTT
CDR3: CASSLGLRARTDTQYF

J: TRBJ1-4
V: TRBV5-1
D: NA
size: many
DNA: TGCGCCAGCAGCTTGGCGTCATCGGTGAATGAAAAACTGTTTTTT
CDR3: CASSLASSVNEKLFF

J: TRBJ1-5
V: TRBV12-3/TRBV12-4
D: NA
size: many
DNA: TGTGCCAGCAGTTTTGAGAGGGCTCAGCCCCAGCATTTT
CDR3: CASSFERAQPQHF

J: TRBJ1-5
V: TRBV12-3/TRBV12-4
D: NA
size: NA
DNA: TGTGCCAGCAGCCAGTGGGGTGCAAATCAGCCCCAGCATTTT
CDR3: CASSQWGANQPQHF